The following is a T cell receptor (beta chain) sequence with its context. Its target is unknown. The time point was: newly diagnosed GD, antithyroid drugs for less than 3 months. Making the TCR library involved RNA that had been extracted from PBMCs. Germline CDR1 is LGHDT and CDR2 is YNNKEL (reference sequence). The CDR3 contains 16 residues. V was pared by 0 bases and J by 1 base, with 9 bases between. These data originate in a study of regulatory T cells in long-lasting Graves disease. About the research overall: Antithyroid drugs had been given to newly diagnosed Graves' patients for under 3 months.

General study findings and limits: Patients whose Graves' disease persisted exhibited lower TCR diversity than those newly diagnosed.

Sequencing libraries for TCR beta were prepared with iRepertoire HTBI primers and Arm-PCR of CDR3 regions. TCRdb analysed the multiplex PCR reads with MiXCR anew, one entry per CDR3 protein. The sample consists of 400,000 to 500,000 distinct CDR3 sequences, around 15% of them appearing once. These data were likewise used in another study, on T cells in Graves' hyperthyroidism and ophthalmopathy. From that study: Initially, a first-round RT-PCR of the TCR CDR3 employed the HTBI primer set. Ophthalmopathy was model-predicted a median roughly 6.3 months pre-onset.

This material consisted of peripheral blood mononuclear cells (PBMCs), taken at new diagnosis, from a patient treated with antithyroid drugs. This sequence joins TRBV3-1 and TRBJ2-2; D gene unclear. The TCR originated in a woman aged 45 to 65 with Graves disease. The CDR3 DNA reads TGTGCCAGCAGCCAAGATCTCGGGCAGAACACCGGGGAGCTGTTTTTT. Translation gives CASSQDLGQNTGELFF.